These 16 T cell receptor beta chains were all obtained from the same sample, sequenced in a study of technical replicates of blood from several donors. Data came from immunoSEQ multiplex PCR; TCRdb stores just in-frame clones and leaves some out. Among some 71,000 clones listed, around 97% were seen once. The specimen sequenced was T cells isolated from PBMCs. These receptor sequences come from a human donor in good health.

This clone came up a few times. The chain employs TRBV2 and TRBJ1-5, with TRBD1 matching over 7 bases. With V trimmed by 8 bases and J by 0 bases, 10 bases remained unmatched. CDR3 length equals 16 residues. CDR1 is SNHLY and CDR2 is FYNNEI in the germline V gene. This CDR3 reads CASGTDEDYSNQPQHF. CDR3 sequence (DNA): TGTGCCAGCGGGACAGACGAAGACTATAGCAATCAGCCCCAGCATTTT. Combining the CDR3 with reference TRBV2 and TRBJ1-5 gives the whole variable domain EPEVTQTPSHQVTQMGQEVILRCVPISNHLYFYWYRQILGQKVEFLVSFYNNEISEKSEIFDDQFSVERPDGSNFTLKIRSTKLEDSAMYFCASGTDEDYSNQPQHFGDGTRLSIL.

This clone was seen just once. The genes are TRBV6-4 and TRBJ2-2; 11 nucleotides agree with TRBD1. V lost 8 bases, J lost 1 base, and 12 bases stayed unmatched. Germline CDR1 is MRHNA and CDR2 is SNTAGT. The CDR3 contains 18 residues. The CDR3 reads CASQRDRGYSRNTGELFF. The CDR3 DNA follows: TGTGCCAGCCAACGGGACAGGGGGTATAGTAGGAACACCGGGGAGCTGTTTTTT.

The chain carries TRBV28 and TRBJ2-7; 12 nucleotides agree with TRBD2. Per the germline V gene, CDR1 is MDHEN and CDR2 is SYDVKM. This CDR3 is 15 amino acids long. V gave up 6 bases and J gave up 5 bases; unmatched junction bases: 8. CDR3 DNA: TGTGCCAGCAGGCCGTCGACTAGCGGGAGCCACGAGCAGTACTTC. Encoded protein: CASRPSTSGSHEQYF.

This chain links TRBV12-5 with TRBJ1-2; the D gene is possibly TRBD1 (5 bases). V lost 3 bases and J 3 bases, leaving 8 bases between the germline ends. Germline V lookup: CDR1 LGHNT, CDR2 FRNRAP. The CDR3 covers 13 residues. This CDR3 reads CASGFSQDYGYTF. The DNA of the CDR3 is TGTGCTAGTGGTTTTTCACAGGACTATGGCTACACCTTC.

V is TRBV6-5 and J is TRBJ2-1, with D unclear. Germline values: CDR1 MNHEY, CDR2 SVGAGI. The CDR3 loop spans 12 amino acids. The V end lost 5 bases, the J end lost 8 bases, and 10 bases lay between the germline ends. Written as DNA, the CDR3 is TGTGCCAGCAGTGGTCCCAGCGATGAGCAGTTCTTC. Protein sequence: CASSGPSDEQFF.

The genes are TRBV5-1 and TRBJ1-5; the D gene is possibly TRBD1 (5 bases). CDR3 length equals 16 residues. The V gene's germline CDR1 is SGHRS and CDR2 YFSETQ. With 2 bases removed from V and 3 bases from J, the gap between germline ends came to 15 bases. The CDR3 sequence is CASSFGDGGDNQPQHF. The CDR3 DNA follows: TGCGCCAGCAGCTTTGGTGATGGAGGGGACAATCAGCCCCAGCATTTT.

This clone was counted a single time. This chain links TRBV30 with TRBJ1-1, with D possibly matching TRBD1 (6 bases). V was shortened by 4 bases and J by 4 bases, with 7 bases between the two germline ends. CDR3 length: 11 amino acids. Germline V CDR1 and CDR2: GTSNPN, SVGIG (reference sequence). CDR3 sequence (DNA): TGTGCCTGGAACAGGGTCACTGAAGCTTTCTTT. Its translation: CAWNRVTEAFF. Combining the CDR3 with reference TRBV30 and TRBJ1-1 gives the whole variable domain SQTIHQWPATLVQPVGSPLSLECTVEGTSNPNLYWYRQAAGRGLQLLFYSVGIGQISSEVPQNLSASRPQDRQFILSSKKLLLSDSGFYLCAWNRVTEAFFGQGTRLTVV.

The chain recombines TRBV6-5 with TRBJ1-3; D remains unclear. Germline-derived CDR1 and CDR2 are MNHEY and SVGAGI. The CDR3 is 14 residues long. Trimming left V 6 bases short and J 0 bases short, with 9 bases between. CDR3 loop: CASSPGSSGNTIYF. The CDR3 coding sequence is TGTGCCAGCAGCCCAGGTAGCTCTGGAAACACCATATATTTT.

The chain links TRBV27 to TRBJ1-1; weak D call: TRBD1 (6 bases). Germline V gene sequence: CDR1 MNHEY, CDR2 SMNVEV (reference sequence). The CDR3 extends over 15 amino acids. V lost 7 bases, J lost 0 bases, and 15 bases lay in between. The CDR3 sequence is CASNPRRGMNTEAFF. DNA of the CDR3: TGTGCCAGCAACCCCCGTAGGGGGATGAACACTGAAGCTTTCTTT.

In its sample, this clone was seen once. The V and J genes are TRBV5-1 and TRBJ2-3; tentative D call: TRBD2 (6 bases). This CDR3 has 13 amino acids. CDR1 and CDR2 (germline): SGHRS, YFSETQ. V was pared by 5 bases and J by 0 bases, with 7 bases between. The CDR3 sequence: CASRRESTDTQYF. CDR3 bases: TGCGCCAGCAGACGGGAGAGCACAGATACGCAGTATTTT.

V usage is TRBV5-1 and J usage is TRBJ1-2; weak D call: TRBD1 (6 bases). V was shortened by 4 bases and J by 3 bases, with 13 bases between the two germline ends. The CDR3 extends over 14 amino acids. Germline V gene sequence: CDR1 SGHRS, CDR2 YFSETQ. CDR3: CASSRQQGDYGYTF. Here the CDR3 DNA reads TGCGCCAGCAGCCGTCAACAGGGAGACTATGGCTACACCTTC.

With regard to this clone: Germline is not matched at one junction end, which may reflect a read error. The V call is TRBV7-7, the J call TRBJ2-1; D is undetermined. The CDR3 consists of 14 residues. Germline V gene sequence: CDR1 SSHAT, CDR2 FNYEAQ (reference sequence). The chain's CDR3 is CASSLVGPDNEQFF. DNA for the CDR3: TGTGCTAGCAGCTTAGTGGGCCCAGACAATGAGCAGTTCTTC.

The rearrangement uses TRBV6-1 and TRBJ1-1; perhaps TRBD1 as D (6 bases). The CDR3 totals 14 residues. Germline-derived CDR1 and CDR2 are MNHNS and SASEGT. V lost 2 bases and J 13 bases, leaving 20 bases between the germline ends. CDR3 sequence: CASSESTGPGRVFF. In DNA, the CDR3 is TGTGCCAGCAGTGAATCCACAGGGCCCGGAAGAGTTTTCTTT.

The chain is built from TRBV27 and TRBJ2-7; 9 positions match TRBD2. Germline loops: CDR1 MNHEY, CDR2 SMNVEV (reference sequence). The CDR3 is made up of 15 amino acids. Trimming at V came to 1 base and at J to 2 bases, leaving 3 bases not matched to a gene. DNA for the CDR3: TGTGCCAGCAGTTTATTAGCGGGAGTCCCCTACGAGCAGTACTTC. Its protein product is CASSLLAGVPYEQYF.

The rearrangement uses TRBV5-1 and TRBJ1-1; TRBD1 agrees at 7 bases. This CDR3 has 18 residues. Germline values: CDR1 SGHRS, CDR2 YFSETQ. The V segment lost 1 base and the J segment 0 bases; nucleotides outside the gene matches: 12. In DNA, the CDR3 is TGCGCCAGCAGCTTGCGTCGACAGGGCAATGTAATGAACACTGAAGCTTTCTTT. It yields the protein CASSLRRQGNVMNTEAFF.

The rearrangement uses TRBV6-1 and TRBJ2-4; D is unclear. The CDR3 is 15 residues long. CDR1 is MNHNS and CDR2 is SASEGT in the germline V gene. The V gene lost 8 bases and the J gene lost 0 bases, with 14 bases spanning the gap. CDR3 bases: TGTGCCAGCGGAGCAATTCGGTTAGCCAAAAACATTCAGTACTTC. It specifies CASGAIRLAKNIQYF.